What follows are 25 T cell receptor beta chains derived from one specimen sequenced in a study of blood T cell repertoires in COVID-19. Produced via immunoSEQ multiplex PCR; TCRdb's table is partial and in-frame only. The sample records some 48,000 clones, 86% being singletons. Sequencing was done on a sample of peripheral blood. Source of these receptors: a woman of 80 years or more with COVID-19, enrolled during active disease.

The genes are TRBV27 and TRBJ1-2, with D maybe TRBD1 (6 bases). The CDR3 extends over 19 amino acids. CDR1 MNHEY and CDR2 SMNVEV come from the germline V gene (reference sequence). V shed 5 bases and J shed 6 bases, with 31 bases lying between them. The chain's CDR3 is CASSPRKTGPGVIMHGYTF. In DNA form, the CDR3 reads TGTGCCAGCAGTCCAAGGAAAACAGGGCCCGGAGTGATCATGCATGGCTACACCTTC.

This chain links TRBV19 with TRBJ1-6; D is unclear. The germline V gene has CDR1 LNHDA and CDR2 SQIVND (reference sequence). V was clipped by 1 base and J by 0 bases, with 7 bases between them. This CDR3 is 16 amino acids long. In nucleotides, the CDR3 is TGTGCCAGTAGTATAGTCGGGAGCTCCTATAATTCACCCCTCCACTTT. As protein: CASSIVGSSYNSPLHF.

The chain uses TRBV27 and TRBJ2-3; weak D call: TRBD2 (6 bases). Trimming left V 3 bases short and J 7 bases short, with 11 bases between. Germline CDR1 is MNHEY and CDR2 is SMNVEV (reference sequence). The CDR3 is made up of 13 amino acids. The DNA for the CDR3 is TGTGCCAGCAGTTTGGGTGGCGGGAATACGCAGTATTTT. It translates to CASSLGGGNTQYF.

This chain uses TRBV7-9 with TRBJ2-5; 8 nucleotides align to TRBD1. The CDR3 has 16 residues. The junction had 9 bases not matched to a gene; V was cut back by 4 bases and J by 2 bases. From germline, CDR1 is SEHNR and CDR2 FQNEAQ (reference sequence). CDR3 loop: CASSSRDRTLQETQYF. CDR3 coding DNA: TGTGCCAGCAGCTCTCGGGACAGGACCCTTCAAGAGACCCAGTACTTC. The complete variable domain, with remaining parts taken from reference TRBV7-9 and TRBJ2-5, reads DTGVSQNPRHKITKRGQNVTFRCDPISEHNRLYWYRQTLGQGPEFLTYFQNEAQLEKSRLLSDRFSAERPKGSFSTLEIQRTEQGDSAMYLCASSSRDRTLQETQYFGPGTRLLVL.

This chain connects TRBV29-1 to TRBJ1-3; 9 bases fit TRBD1. The CDR3 has 13 amino acids. Germline V gene data show CDR1 as SQVTM and CDR2 as ANQGSEA. Unmatched junction bases numbered 1, after V lost 5 bases and J lost 2 bases. The CDR3 sequence is CSVRQGAGNTIYF. CDR3 nucleotide sequence: TGCAGCGTTCGACAGGGGGCTGGAAACACCATATATTTT.

This chain links TRBV27 with TRBJ2-7; D is possibly TRBD1 (6 bases). The CDR3 has 15 amino acids. Germline CDR1 is MNHEY and CDR2 is SMNVEV (reference sequence). Trimming removed 4 bases at V and 6 bases at J, with 19 bases between. The DNA of the CDR3 is TGTGCCAGCAGTTCCCCCCCACAGGGCCTGGGCGAGCAGTACTTC. It is translated as CASSSPPQGLGEQYF.

This clone was found a few times. This chain uses TRBV5-4 with TRBJ1-2, with D perhaps TRBD1 (6 bases). Trimming stripped 2 bases from V and 2 bases from J, with 7 bases between. Germline V gives CDR1 SGHNT, CDR2 YYREEE (reference sequence). This CDR3 is built from 13 residues. The CDR3 is CASSLGQNYGYTF. The CDR3 coding sequence is TGTGCCAGCAGCTTAGGACAGAACTATGGCTACACCTTC.

The J gene is TRBJ1-2, the V gene TRBV27, with 8 bases aligning to TRBD1. V trimming: 6 bases; J trimming: 11 bases; junction bases outside the gene matches: 14. Germline CDR1 is MNHEY and CDR2 is SMNVEV (reference sequence). This CDR3 is 14 amino acids long. The CDR3 DNA reads as TGTGCCAGCAGCCCCCTCGGGACAGGAAGAGGGTACACCTTC. Translating gives CASSPLGTGRGYTF.

The chain joins TRBV19 to TRBJ1-2; possible D gene TRBD1, 6 bases. The length of the CDR3 is 16 residues. Trimming cost V 5 bases and J 0 bases, with 16 bases left between them. Germline V gene data show CDR1 as LNHDA and CDR2 as SQIVND (reference sequence). CDR3 nucleotide sequence: TGTGCCAGTAGTCATCTATCAGGGGCTGCTAACTATGGCTACACCTTC. This encodes CASSHLSGAANYGYTF.

The chain has TRBV20-1 and TRBJ1-1; no definite D call. This CDR3 spans 11 amino acids. V lost 4 bases to trimming and J lost 7 bases, with 10 bases between them. Germline-derived CDR1 and CDR2 are DFQATT and SNEGSKA (reference sequence). CDR3 sequence: CSAIRQVEAFF. CDR3 DNA sequence: TGCAGTGCTATCAGACAAGTTGAAGCTTTCTTT.

This chain joins TRBV5-1 and TRBJ2-5; D gene ambiguous. Per germline, CDR1 SGHRS and CDR2 YFSETQ. Trimming removed 0 bases from V and 5 bases from J, with 11 bases in between. The CDR3 has 14 amino acids. CDR3 nucleotides: TGCGCCAGCAGCTTGGGATCTCTGAGGGAGACCCAGTACTTC. It yields the protein CASSLGSLRETQYF.

The chain is built from TRBV24-1 and TRBJ2-3, with a weak D call TRBD1 (7 bases). Germline V CDR1 and CDR2: KGHDR, SFDVKD. V was trimmed by 5 bases and J by 3 bases, leaving 14 bases between them. This CDR3 contains 15 residues. This CDR3 reads CATSGGTAGTDTQYF. CDR3 bases: TGTGCCACCAGTGGCGGGACAGCCGGGACAGATACGCAGTATTTT.

This clone was seen once. The CDR3, as DNA: TGTGCCAGCACAGGACAGGGGTTGAGAGAAAAACTGTTTTTT. Its protein is CASTGQGLREKLFF. The chain couples TRBV6-5 to TRBJ1-4; the match to TRBD1 covers 9 bases. Germline trimming cut 7 bases from V and 8 bases from J; bases unmatched to any gene: 8. The CDR3 has 14 residues. CDR1 MNHEY and CDR2 SVGAGI come from the germline V gene.

J is TRBJ2-7 and V is TRBV7-2, with 10 bases identical to TRBD1. The germline V gene encodes CDR1 SGHTA and CDR2 FQGNSA. The CDR3 loop spans 16 amino acids. V shed 3 bases and J 1 base; nucleotides not matched to a gene: 6. CDR3 DNA sequence: TGTGCCAGCAGCTTGGGGGACAGGGGAAGATCCTACGAGCAGTACTTC. It codes for CASSLGDRGRSYEQYF. The whole variable domain, remainder taken from reference TRBV7-2 and TRBJ2-7, is GAGVSQSPSNKVTEKGKDVELRCDPISGHTALYWYRQSLGQGLEFLIYFQGNSAPDKSGLPSDRFSAERTGGSVSTLTIQRTQQEDSAVYLCASSLGDRGRSYEQYFGPGTRLTVT.

The CDR3 nucleotides read TGTGCCAGCAGATCACCCCGGACAGGGACTACCTACGAGCAGTACTTC. This translates into CASRSPRTGTTYEQYF. The chain links TRBV6-6 to TRBJ2-7; a weak D match, TRBD1 (8 bases). Looked up from germline, CDR1 is MNHNY and CDR2 is SVGAGI (reference sequence). Deletions cut 6 bases from V and 2 bases from J, with 20 bases between. This CDR3 region has 16 residues.

This clone is medium-sized within its sample. The chain recombines TRBV2 with TRBJ2-7; a possible D gene is TRBD2 (5 bases). The CDR3 runs to 14 residues. The germline V gene has CDR1 SNHLY and CDR2 FYNNEI. V was clipped by 1 base and J by 0 bases, with 7 bases between them. The CDR3 bases are TGTGCCAGCAGTGAAGGCAGCGGCTCCTACGAGCAGTACTTC. It translates to CASSEGSGSYEQYF.

This chain connects TRBV9 to TRBJ2-7, with 11 nucleotides matching TRBD2. The trim removed 9 bases at V and 7 bases at J, leaving 12 bases unmatched. Per the germline V gene, CDR1 is SGDLS and CDR2 is YYNGEE. This CDR3 is built from 14 residues. CDR3 DNA sequence: TGTGCCACCAAACCGGGACTAGCGGTAGGGGAGCAGTACTTC. Translation: CATKPGLAVGEQYF.

The V gene is TRBV2, the J gene TRBJ1-5; D is uncertain. V lost 7 bases to trimming and J lost 2 bases, with 9 bases between them. The CDR3 totals 13 residues. The germline CDR1 and CDR2 sequences are SNHLY and FYNNEI. CDR3 region: CASTTWGNQPQHF. CDR3 nucleotides: TGTGCCAGCACGACATGGGGCAATCAGCCCCAGCATTTT.

This clone is medium-sized (0.01 to 0.1%) within its sample. This chain uses TRBV18 with TRBJ2-7; 8 nucleotides align to TRBD1. CDR1 is KGHSH and CDR2 is LQKENI in the germline V gene. The CDR3 contains 15 residues. Unmatched junction bases numbered 11, after V lost 8 bases and J lost 2 bases. The DNA of the CDR3 is TGTGCCAGCCGTAACCCCGGACAGGGCACCTACGAGCAGTACTTC. Its protein product is CASRNPGQGTYEQYF.

The chain carries TRBV18 and TRBJ1-2; 11 bases match TRBD1. After removal of 5 bases from V and 6 bases from J, the junction contained 8 bases not matched to a gene. CDR1 and CDR2 (germline): KGHSH, LQKENI. The CDR3 extends over 15 amino acids. The CDR3 DNA sequence: TGTGCCAGCTCATCCCTGGACAGGGGGCCGGATGGCTACACCTTC. This translates into CASSSLDRGPDGYTF.

The chain links TRBV5-4 to TRBJ1-4; 7 bases fit TRBD1. The CDR3 runs to 14 residues. Germline loops: CDR1 SGHNT, CDR2 YYREEE (reference sequence). V lost 0 bases, J lost 7 bases, and 3 bases stayed unmatched. CDR3 in amino acids: CASSLGQGVEKLFF. The CDR3 DNA reads as TGTGCCAGCAGCTTGGGGCAGGGGGTTGAAAAACTGTTTTTT.

CDR3 nucleotide sequence: TGTGCCAGTACCGACAGGGCTTTTAGCAATCAGCCCCAGCATTTT. It translates to CASTDRAFSNQPQHF. The chain employs TRBV19 and TRBJ1-5, with 7 bases aligning to TRBD1. This CDR3 region has 15 residues. Germline V gives CDR1 LNHDA, CDR2 SQIVND (reference sequence). V lost 7 bases to trimming and J lost 0 bases; unmatched junction nucleotides: 6.

The rearrangement uses TRBV2 and TRBJ2-7; 13 nucleotides align to TRBD2. This CDR3 is 15 amino acids long. The germline gives CDR1 SNHLY, CDR2 FYNNEI. Trimming removed 10 bases from V and 3 bases from J; junction bases left unmatched: 9. CDR3: CATRTGLAGVYEQYF. CDR3 nucleotides: TGTGCCACCCGAACAGGACTAGCGGGAGTCTACGAGCAGTACTTC.

The rearrangement links TRBV5-1 to TRBJ2-7; 12 bases match TRBD1. The CDR3 is made up of 14 amino acids. Looked up from germline, CDR1 is SGHRS and CDR2 is YFSETQ. V shed 3 bases and J 5 bases; nucleotides not matched to a gene: 3. The CDR3 bases are TGCGCCAGCAGCTCCGGGACAGGGGGCAACGAGCAGTACTTC. Its protein is CASSSGTGGNEQYF.

The chain has TRBV5-1 and TRBJ2-7; maybe TRBD1 (5 bases). V was pared by 0 bases and J by 3 bases, with 10 bases between. Per germline, CDR1 SGHRS and CDR2 YFSETQ. This CDR3 spans 14 amino acids. The CDR3 DNA is TGCGCCAGCAGCTTGGGGGGCAGCTACTACGAGCAGTACTTC. This encodes CASSLGGSYYEQYF.